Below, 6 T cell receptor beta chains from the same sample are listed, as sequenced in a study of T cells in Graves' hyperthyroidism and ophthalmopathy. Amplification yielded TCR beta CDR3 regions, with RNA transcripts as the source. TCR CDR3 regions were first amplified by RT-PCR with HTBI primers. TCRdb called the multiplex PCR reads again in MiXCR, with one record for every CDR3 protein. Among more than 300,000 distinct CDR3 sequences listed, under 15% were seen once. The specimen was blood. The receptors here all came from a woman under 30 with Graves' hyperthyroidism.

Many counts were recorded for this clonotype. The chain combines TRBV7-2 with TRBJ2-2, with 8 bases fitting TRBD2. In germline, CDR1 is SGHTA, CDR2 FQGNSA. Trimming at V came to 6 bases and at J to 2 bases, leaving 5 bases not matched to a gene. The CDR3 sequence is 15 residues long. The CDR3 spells CASSSSGSNTGELFF. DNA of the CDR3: TGTGCCAGCAGTTCCAGCGGGAGTAACACCGGGGAGCTGTTTTTT.

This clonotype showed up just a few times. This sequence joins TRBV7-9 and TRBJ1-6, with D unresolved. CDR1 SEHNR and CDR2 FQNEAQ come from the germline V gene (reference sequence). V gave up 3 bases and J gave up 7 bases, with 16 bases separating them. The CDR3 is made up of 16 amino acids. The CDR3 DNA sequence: TGTGCCAGCAGCTTTCAGAGGGTATCACCAAATTCACCCCTCCACTTT. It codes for CASSFQRVSPNSPLHF.

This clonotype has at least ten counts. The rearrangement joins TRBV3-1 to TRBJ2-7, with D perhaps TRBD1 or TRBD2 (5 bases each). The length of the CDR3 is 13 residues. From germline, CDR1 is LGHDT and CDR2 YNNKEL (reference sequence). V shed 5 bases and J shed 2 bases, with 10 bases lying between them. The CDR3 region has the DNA TGTGCCAGCAGCGCCGGGACGGCCTACGAGCAGTACTTC. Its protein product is CASSAGTAYEQYF.

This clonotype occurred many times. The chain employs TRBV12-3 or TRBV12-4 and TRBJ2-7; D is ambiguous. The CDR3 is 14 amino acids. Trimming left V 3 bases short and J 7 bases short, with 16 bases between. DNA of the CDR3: TGTGCCAGCAGTTTCGGTGGGTCCCGTGGGGAGCAGTACTTC. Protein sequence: CASSFGGSRGEQYF.

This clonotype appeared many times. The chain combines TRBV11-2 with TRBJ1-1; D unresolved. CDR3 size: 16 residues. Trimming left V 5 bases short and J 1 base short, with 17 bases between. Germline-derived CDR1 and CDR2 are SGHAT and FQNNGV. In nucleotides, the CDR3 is TGTGCCAGCAGCCCTTCTCTTGGGCAGGCGAACACTGAAGCTTTCTTT. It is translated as CASSPSLGQANTEAFF.

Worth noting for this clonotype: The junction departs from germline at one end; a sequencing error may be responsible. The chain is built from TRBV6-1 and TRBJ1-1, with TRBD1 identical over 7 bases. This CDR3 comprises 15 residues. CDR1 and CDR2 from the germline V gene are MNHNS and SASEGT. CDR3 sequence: CTSSAAGTANTEALF. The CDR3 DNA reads TGTACCAGCAGTGCAGCAGGGACAGCGAACACTGAAGCTCTCTTT.